The clone carrying this T cell receptor (beta chain) showed up many times. Its antigen remains unidentified. The lymph nodes were axillary draining lymph nodes from breast cancer patients. TCRdb reprocessed the multiplex PCR reads with MiXCR, giving one entry per CDR3 protein. The sample shows roughly 110,000 distinct CDR3 sequences, 30% of them seen only once. From germline, CDR1 is LNHDA and CDR2 SQIVND (reference sequence). The CDR3 totals 14 residues. The V segment lost 4 bases and the J segment 2 bases; nucleotides outside the gene matches: 3. The sample comes from a study of breast tumors, draining lymph nodes, adjacent tissues. Study-wide findings and caveats: Tumors had less TCR diversity than lymph nodes, more than nontumor tissue. Findings are consistent with lymph node origin and intratumoral expansion of most tumor T cells.

Sequencing was carried out using axillary lymph node tissue. This TCR derives from a female donor with breast cancer. Some clones in this sample may be carry-over from other donors' samples. This rearrangement joins TRBV19 to TRBJ2-7, with TRBD1 identical over 9 bases. This CDR3 is CASSSRDRAYEQYF. CDR3 DNA sequence: TGTGCCAGTAGTAGCCGGGACAGGGCCTACGAGCAGTACTTC. The whole variable domain, remainder taken from reference TRBV19 and TRBJ2-7, is DGGITQSPKYLFRKEGQNVTLSCEQNLNHDAMYWYRQDPGQGLRLIYYSQIVNDFQKGDIAEGYSVSREKKESFPLTVTSAQKNPTAFYLCASSSRDRAYEQYFGPGTRLTVT.